This TCR beta chain was recovered during a study of human thymus T cells. Study results and limitations: Unrelated people showed highly overlapping thymic repertoires, related research reported. The authors found apparently biased V and J gene usage in thymic and blood repertoires.

About this clone: Its cognate antigen is unknown.

This table comes from immunoSEQ multiplex PCR, and its TCRdb copy is limited to in-frame clones, with some not included. The table lists roughly 120,000 clones, around 94% of them singletons, with 0.02% to 0.03% in the top ten. Resected material from corrective heart surgery provided the thymus tissue analysed. Serving as donors were healthy Finnish infants, each of whom was having open corrective surgery for congenital heart defects. Germline assignment: CDR1 MNHEY and CDR2 SMNVEV (reference sequence). CDR3 length: 16 amino acids. V was pared by 5 bases and J by 7 bases, with 18 bases between. The sequenced sample was thymus tissue. The TCR comes from a boy under two years old with a congenital heart defect but otherwise immunologically healthy. This sequence joins TRBV27 and TRBJ1-6; a possible D gene is TRBD1 (6 bases). The CDR3 loop is CASSRGGVLWNSPLHF. The CDR3 nucleotides are TGTGCCAGCAGTAGGGGGGGGGTTCTTTGGAATTCACCCCTCCACTTT.